This T cell receptor beta chain stems from a study of regulatory T cells in long-lasting Graves disease. Stated time point: newly diagnosed GD, antithyroid drugs for less than 3 months. The TCR library was prepared using RNA isolated from PBMCs. Study outcomes and limitations: Newly diagnosed patients shared about 950 public clonotypes; persistent patients shared under 3,000.

Of note for this clonotype: Its antigen is unknown.

Assembly of TCR beta libraries relied on iRepertoire HTBI primers together with Arm-PCR of CDR3 regions. Original methodology: Sample data revealed fewer than 70 TRBV and roughly 13 TRBJ segments. From the multiplex PCR reads, TCRdb called clonotypes with MiXCR, one entry per CDR3 protein. TCRdb's processing, not the authors', yielded these V and J calls. The data hold roughly 500,000 distinct CDR3 sequences, with 12% to 15% observed a single time. The same data also contributed to another study, on T cells in Graves' hyperthyroidism and ophthalmopathy. From that paper: Peripheral blood also featured most of the thyroid clonotypes expanded above 0.001.

The receptor comes from a woman aged 50 to 60 with Graves disease. The input for sequencing was peripheral blood mononuclear cells (PBMCs), taken at new diagnosis, from a patient treated with antithyroid drugs.

The CDR3 DNA sequence: TGCAGTGCTAGAGATGATGGGGGTGGGCACGAGCAGTACTTC. Protein sequence: CSARDDGGGHEQYF. This sequence joins TRBV20-1 and TRBJ2-7; D possibly uses TRBD1 or TRBD2 (5 bases each). The CDR3 contains 14 residues. Germline lookup yields CDR1 DFQATT and CDR2 SNEGSKA (reference sequence). Trimming removed 0 bases from V and 5 bases from J, with 14 bases in between.